Following are 13 T cell receptor beta chains from one sample sequenced in a study of T cell repertoires and Cas9 in healthy adults. Using immunoSEQ multiplex PCR, the repertoire was profiled, and TCRdb retains in-frame clones only, with some absent. This table has fewer than 25,000 clones, around 90% appearing once. Sequencing used CD4+ effector T cells (CD127+, CD25-, CD137-, CD154-) from PBMCs; culture status not recorded. Receptors were obtained from a human donor in good health.

The gene calls are TRBV6-5 and TRBJ2-2; D might be TRBD1 or TRBD2, each matching 7 bases. Trimming took 6 bases from V and 4 from J, leaving 12 bases between them. There are 14 residues in the CDR3. Germline assignment: CDR1 MNHEY and CDR2 SVGAGI. DNA of the CDR3: TGTGCCAGCAGCCCAGGGGGGGTCACCGGGGAGCTGTTTTTT. It encodes CASSPGGVTGELFF.

The rearrangement links TRBV28 to TRBJ1-1; 7 positions match TRBD1. V shed 6 bases and J 6 bases; nucleotides not matched to a gene: 13. Germline V CDR1 and CDR2: MDHEN, SYDVKM. This CDR3 has 15 amino acids. The CDR3 loop reads CASSPIHRQGAEAFF. CDR3 DNA sequence: TGTGCCAGCAGCCCAATCCACCGACAGGGCGCTGAAGCTTTCTTT.

The chain uses TRBV5-1 and TRBJ2-5; tentative D call: TRBD1 (6 bases). V was pared by 6 bases and J by 5 bases, with 17 bases between. The CDR3 is 14 amino acids. Germline V gene lookup returns CDR1 SGHRS and CDR2 YFSETQ. The CDR3 here is CASIGQSRGETQYF. CDR3 nucleotide sequence: TGCGCCAGCATAGGACAGTCGAGAGGGGAGACCCAGTACTTC.

This chain links TRBV11-2 with TRBJ2-2; 8 bases are shared with TRBD2. The CDR3 runs to 15 residues. Germline assignment: CDR1 SGHAT and CDR2 FQNNGV. V gave up 5 bases and J gave up 3 bases; unmatched junction bases: 5. Here the CDR3 DNA reads TGTGCCAGCAGCAGGGGCGGGGGGTACACCGGGGAGCTGTTTTTT. It is translated as CASSRGGGYTGELFF.

This clone was observed a handful of times. This chain connects TRBV7-8 to TRBJ1-6; 8 bases map to TRBD1. V trimming: 1 base; J trimming: 5 bases; junction bases outside the gene matches: 7. The CDR3 totals 17 residues. Germline-derived CDR1 and CDR2 are SGHVS and FQNEAQ. The CDR3 reads CASSLEGQGANNSPLHF. The DNA for the CDR3 is TGTGCCAGCAGCTTAGAAGGTCAGGGGGCAAATAATTCACCCCTCCACTTT.

This clone was found a few times. The chain joins TRBV5-1 to TRBJ1-1; TRBD1 aligns across 7 bases. The CDR3 length is 17 residues. Trimming took 0 bases from V and 6 from J; bases not matched to a gene: 14. Germline-derived CDR1 and CDR2 are SGHRS and YFSETQ. The CDR3 is CASSLGGQMRMVAEAFF. CDR3 sequence (DNA): TGCGCCAGCAGCTTGGGGGGACAGATGCGTATGGTGGCTGAAGCTTTCTTT.

This rearrangement joins TRBV23-1 to TRBJ2-7; 7 nucleotides align to TRBD1. TRBV23-1 is an open reading frame whose function is uncertain. J gave up 1 base and V 3 bases, and 15 bases lay outside the gene matches. The CDR3 extends over 18 amino acids. DNA for the CDR3: TGCGCCAGCAGTCAGCTCGATCACCTGGGACAGAGTTCCTACGAGCAGTACTTC. Amino acids: CASSQLDHLGQSSYEQYF.

The chain uses TRBV11-2 and TRBJ1-1; D unclear. Trimming took 7 bases from V and 10 from J, leaving 16 bases between them. In germline, CDR1 is SGHAT, CDR2 FQNNGV. The CDR3 covers 12 residues. Written as DNA, the CDR3 is TGTGCCAGCAAGGAGACGACCGGACGAGCTTTCTTT. This gives the protein CASKETTGRAFF.

The rearrangement links TRBV28 to TRBJ1-6, with TRBD1 as a possible D gene (6 bases). In germline, CDR1 is MDHEN, CDR2 SYDVKM. V was shortened by 7 bases and J by 9 bases, with 25 bases between the two germline ends. CDR3 length: 17 residues. The CDR3 DNA sequence: TGTGCCAGCACCTCTCCTACAGGGAAGGTAGGCATTTCACCCCTCCACTTT. As protein: CASTSPTGKVGISPLHF.

This chain connects TRBV5-6 to TRBJ1-1; D uncertain. Per the germline V gene, CDR1 is SGHDT and CDR2 is YYEEEE. The CDR3 runs to 14 residues. The V end lost 1 base, the J end lost 7 bases, and 14 bases lay between the germline ends. The CDR3: CASSLNRTPREAFF. The CDR3 coding sequence is TGTGCCAGCAGCTTGAATAGGACGCCCCGTGAAGCTTTCTTT.

CDR3: CASTIGQDQPQHF. The CDR3 DNA sequence: TGTGCCAGCACTATAGGACAGGATCAGCCCCAGCATTTT. The genes are TRBV28 and TRBJ1-5, with TRBD1 identical over 7 bases. The V segment lost 7 bases and the J segment 5 bases; nucleotides outside the gene matches: 5. Germline V gene lookup returns CDR1 MDHEN and CDR2 SYDVKM. The CDR3 length is 13 residues.

The chain carries TRBV5-4 and TRBJ1-1; possible D gene TRBD1, 5 bases. The germline V gene encodes CDR1 SGHNT and CDR2 YYREEE (reference sequence). This CDR3 spans 13 amino acids. Between the trimmed V and J ends, which lost 4 bases and 3 bases, there was a span of 10 bases. This chain's CDR3 is CASSPGPDTEAFF. CDR3 nucleotide sequence: TGTGCCAGCAGCCCGGGACCGGACACTGAAGCTTTCTTT.

The CDR3 loop reads CASSFPGPHYEQYF. DNA for the CDR3: TGTGCCAGCAGCTTCCCGGGACCACACTACGAGCAGTACTTC. The chain combines TRBV7-8 with TRBJ2-7; the D gene could be TRBD1 or TRBD2 (5 bases each). The germline V and J ends were trimmed by 3 bases and 3 bases, with 12 bases remaining between them. CDR1 is SGHVS, CDR2 FQNEAQ, per germline. This CDR3 spans 14 amino acids.